These 8 T cell receptor delta chains were all obtained from the same sample, sequenced in a study of gamma-delta T cells after stem cell transplantation. TCRdb repeated clone calling on the RT-PCR reads with CATT. The sample shows 2,000 or so delta-chain clones, more than 11% of them seen only once. The sequenced sample was gamma-delta T cells. The receptors come from a human donor. It is not recorded whose cells these are; they may come from a transplant donor.

The CDR3 DNA is TGTGCCTGTGACACGGTAGTACTGGGGGATACCCAGTACACCGATAAACTCATCTTT. Protein: CACDTVVLGDTQYTDKLIF. The chain links TRDV2 to TRDJ1, with 12 nucleotides matching TRDD3. TCRdb leaves out the J gene; it was filled in here by matching the DNA to germline. The CDR3 spans 19 residues. V gave up 1 base and J gave up 0 bases; unmatched junction bases: 11. The V gene's germline CDR1 is GEAIGNYY and CDR2 EKD.

By sample share, this clone is medium-sized (0.01 to 0.1%). This sequence joins TRDV2 and TRDJ1, with D possibly being TRDD3 (5 bases). Trimming cost V 1 base and J 8 bases, with 31 bases left between them. Germline V gene sequence: CDR1 GEAIGNYY, CDR2 EKD. This CDR3 comprises 19 residues. The CDR3 region has the DNA TGTGCCTGTGACACGGTAGGGCAGCGGAAGCTTGAGGGGGCCGTCAAACTCATCTTT. Its protein is CACDTVGQRKLEGAVKLIF.

Relative to its sample, this clone is hyperexpanded (1% or more). This same CDR3 is encoded by further DNA sequences in the sample. The chain links TRDV2 to TRDJ3; 12 nucleotides line up with TRDD3. Germline trimming cut 3 bases from V and 0 bases from J; bases unmatched to any gene: 8. The length of the CDR3 is 20 residues. From germline, CDR1 is GEAIGNYY and CDR2 EKD. Here the CDR3 DNA reads TGTGCCTGTGACTCAATACTGGGGGATACTAGCTCCTGGGACACCCGACAGATGTTTTTC. Translated, it gives CACDSILGDTSSWDTRQMFF.

This clone was seen a handful of times. A read error likely explains this, since a far larger clone differs by one base. The rearrangement uses TRDV2 and TRDJ1; 10 bases are a match to TRDD3. Because TCRdb records no J gene, it was assigned here through a match of the DNA to germline. CDR3 length: 17 residues. The germline CDR1 and CDR2 sequences are GEAIGNYY and EKD. Trimming took 2 bases from V and 0 from J; bases not matched to a gene: 8. The CDR3 nucleotides are TGTGCCTGTGACAGCCTACGGGGGGATACGCACACCGATAAACTCATCTTT. This gives the protein CACDSLRGDTHTDKLIF.

The V gene is uncalled and the J gene is TRDJ3; TRDD3, the D gene given by the table, was not confirmed from the DNA. The CDR3 has 15 residues. The CDR3 region is CACDILGDPTRQMFF. Written as DNA, the CDR3 is TGTGCCTGTGACATCCTGGGGGATCCCACCCGACAGATGTTTTTC.

This clone was recorded a few times. A read error is the likely source, as a far larger clone sits one nucleotide away. The sample has other DNA sequences that encode this CDR3 too. V usage is TRDV2 and J usage is TRDJ1; D uncertain. Germline V gives CDR1 GEAIGNYY, CDR2 EKD. This CDR3 is built from 21 residues. The CDR3 DNA reads as TGTGCCTGTGACACCCTGGACTTGGCCGGGCACCTCGCTACCGACACCGATAAACTCATTTTT. It codes for CACDTLDLAGHLATDTDKLIF.

A few counts support this clone. One base separates it from a far larger clone, so it is likely a read error. This same CDR3 is encoded by further DNA sequences in the sample. The chain employs TRDV2 and TRDJ1, with D uncertain. V dropped 0 bases and J dropped 0 bases, with 28 bases sitting between them. The germline CDR1 and CDR2 sequences are GEAIGNYY and EKD. CDR3 length: 21 residues. For the CDR3, the DNA is TGTGCCTGTGACACCCTGGACTTGGCCGGGCATCTCGCTACCGACACCGATAAACTCATCTTT. It encodes CACDTLDLAGHLATDTDKLIF.

No call was made for the V gene; the J gene is TRDJ1. This CDR3 contains 19 residues. Written as DNA, the CDR3 is TGTGCCTGTGACACCGTTTCGTTTCCGAAGGGCCCGTACACCGATAAACTCATCTTT. This sequence encodes CACDTVSFPKGPYTDKLIF.